This T cell receptor beta chain was sequenced in a study of T cells after yellow fever vaccination. This CDR3 has 16 amino acids. In germline, CDR1 is LGHNA, CDR2 YSLEER. Trimming stripped 7 bases from V and 1 base from J, with 18 bases between. In TCRdb, the 5' RACE reads were re-called with MiXCR into one record per CDR3 protein. The profile shows fewer than 400,000 distinct CDR3 sequences, more than 5.5% of them singletons. This TCR came from a man between 25 and 39 years old who received the YFV17D yellow fever vaccine. The chain employs TRBV4-3 and TRBJ2-3, with D tentatively TRBD2 (5 bases). Material: PBMCs, obtained 5 days after the yellow fever booster vaccination. The CDR3 DNA reads as TGCGCCAGCAACCCCGGGCTCGGGGTGGGCACAGATACGCAGTATTTT. The encoded protein is CASNPGLGVGTDTQYF.